The 28 T cell receptor beta chains below come from one sample, sequenced in a study of response to subunit inactivated influenza vaccine. Each CDR3 protein gets one entry after TCRdb re-called the RT-PCR reads with MiXCR. The table records some 640,000 distinct CDR3 sequences, 14% of them present only once. The starting material was PBMCs from blood, obtained around 14 days before vaccination. The receptors shown here come from a man in his fifties who received an inactivated influenza vaccine.

The gene calls are TRBV6-2 or TRBV6-3 and TRBJ2-2, with D perhaps TRBD1 (6 bases). This CDR3 spans 15 amino acids. V was clipped by 4 bases and J by 2 bases, with 11 bases between them. Germline V gene data show CDR1 as MNHEY and CDR2 as SVGEGT. DNA of the CDR3: TGTGCCAGCAGTTCTCGGACAGTCAACACCGGGGAGCTGTTTTTT. Amino acid sequence: CASSSRTVNTGELFF.

J is TRBJ2-1 and V is TRBV11-2; 9 nucleotides line up with TRBD2. The CDR3 is 19 residues long. Trimming cost V 1 base and J 7 bases; bases outside gene matches: 17. CDR1 and CDR2 (germline): SGHAT, FQNNGV. The CDR3 reads CASSLVSGRYSRLRNEQFF. The CDR3 nucleotides read TGTGCCAGCAGCTTAGTTAGCGGGAGATACTCCCGGCTCCGTAATGAGCAGTTCTTC.

The sample holds many counts of this clonotype. The gene calls are TRBV7-2 and TRBJ2-3, with D maybe TRBD1 (6 bases). There are 14 residues in the CDR3. The V end lost 3 bases, the J end lost 4 bases, and 11 bases lay between the germline ends. Germline CDR1 reads SGHTA; CDR2 reads FQGNSA. CDR3 protein: CASSFTPGADTQYF. CDR3 sequence (DNA): TGTGCCAGCAGCTTCACCCCAGGGGCAGATACGCAGTATTTT.

The gene calls are TRBV11-1 and TRBJ2-2; 12 nucleotides align to TRBD1. Unmatched junction bases numbered 11, after V lost 4 bases and J lost 2 bases. There are 19 residues in the CDR3. Germline CDR1 and CDR2: SGHAT and FQDESV (reference sequence). CDR3 residues: CASSWGSGTGGSNTGELFF. The DNA for the CDR3 is TGTGCCAGCAGCTGGGGGTCCGGGACAGGGGGCTCCAACACCGGGGAGCTGTTTTTT.

This clonotype has a count of ten or more. The J gene is TRBJ1-6, the V gene TRBV7-3; the D is unclear. The V and J ends lost 0 bases and 5 bases respectively, with 17 bases between them. Germline CDR1 reads SGHTA; CDR2 reads FQGTGA. The CDR3 spans 18 residues. CDR3 amino acids: CASSLTLRAGWDNSPLHF. CDR3 sequence (DNA): TGTGCCAGCAGCTTAACGTTAAGGGCAGGCTGGGATAATTCACCCCTCCACTTT. Combining the CDR3 with reference TRBV7-3 and TRBJ1-6 gives the whole variable domain GAGVSQTPSNKVTEKGKYVELRCDPISGHTALYWYRQSLGQGPEFLIYFQGTGAADDSGLPNDRFFAVRPEGSVSTLKIQRTERGDSAVYLCASSLTLRAGWDNSPLHFGNGTRLTVT.

In nucleotides, the CDR3 is TGTGCCAGCAGCCACCGGACGGACACCGGGGAGCTGTTTTTT. It is translated as CASSHRTDTGELFF. The chain is built from TRBV4-2 and TRBJ2-2; D not resolved. The CDR3 spans 14 residues. Looked up from germline, CDR1 is LGHNA and CDR2 is YNFKEQ. V dropped 3 bases and J dropped 3 bases, with 8 bases sitting between them.

This sequence joins TRBV19 and TRBJ1-4; D call uncertain. The ends were cut back, 2 bases at V and 5 bases at J, with 15 bases in the middle. The CDR3 extends over 16 amino acids. Germline loops: CDR1 LNHDA, CDR2 SQIVND (reference sequence). The CDR3: CASSILDSWSNEKLFF. CDR3 sequence (DNA): TGTGCCAGTAGTATACTCGACTCCTGGTCGAATGAAAAACTGTTTTTT.

This clonotype was seen many times. The genes are TRBV12-3 or TRBV12-4 and TRBJ2-3; 9 bases align to TRBD1. The V gene end was trimmed by 6 bases and the J gene end by 7 bases; junction bases not matched to a gene: 5. The CDR3 is 13 amino acids. DNA for the CDR3: TGTGCCAGCAGAGTACAGGGGGCTTATACGCAGTATTTT. Translating it yields CASRVQGAYTQYF.

The chain couples TRBV20-1 to TRBJ1-2; 10 bases fit TRBD1. CDR1 is DFQATT, CDR2 SNEGSKA, per germline (reference sequence). There are 14 residues in the CDR3. With 6 bases clipped from V and 2 bases from J, the junction kept 6 bases outside the gene matches. CDR3 DNA sequence: TGCAGTGCCAACCCGGGACAGGGGAACTATGGCTACACCTTC. This encodes CSANPGQGNYGYTF.

This sequence joins TRBV7-9 and TRBJ2-5; the match to TRBD2 covers 8 bases. J lost 4 bases, V lost 3 bases, and 4 bases had no gene match. Germline CDR1 and CDR2: SEHNR and FQNEAQ (reference sequence). CDR3 length: 14 residues. The CDR3: CASSFGSGIETQYF. CDR3 coding DNA: TGTGCCAGCAGCTTCGGTAGCGGGATAGAGACCCAGTACTTC.

This clonotype was detected ten times or more. The chain has TRBV7-2 and TRBJ2-2; the D gene is possibly TRBD2 (6 bases). Trimming stripped 3 bases from V and 5 bases from J, with 13 bases between. The CDR3 spans 15 residues. CDR1 is SGHTA and CDR2 is FQGNSA in the germline V gene. The CDR3 coding sequence is TGTGCCAGCAGCTTGGTCGGGAGCGGTACCGGGGAGCTGTTTTTT. Its protein product is CASSLVGSGTGELFF.

This rearrangement joins TRBV5-6 to TRBJ2-1, with TRBD1 matching 7 bases. There are 14 residues in the CDR3. V was pared by 4 bases and J by 5 bases, with 6 bases of the junction left unmatched. Germline CDR1 reads SGHDT; CDR2 reads YYEEEE. CDR3 sequence (DNA): TGTGCCAGCAGCACCGGGACAGTCAACAATGAGCAGTTCTTC. It encodes CASSTGTVNNEQFF.

This chain links TRBV2 with TRBJ2-3; D possibly corresponds to TRBD2 (6 bases). The CDR3 is 17 residues long. Germline assignment: CDR1 SNHLY and CDR2 FYNNEI. Trimming took 4 bases from V and 2 from J, leaving 19 bases between them. The CDR3: CASSGVVSGVLTDTQYF. The CDR3 DNA sequence: TGTGCCAGCAGTGGAGTGGTTAGCGGAGTACTCACAGATACGCAGTATTTT.

In its sample, this clonotype was seen a few times. The rearrangement links TRBV4-1 to TRBJ2-4; D not certain. Germline CDR1 and CDR2: MGHRA and YSYEKL. CDR3 size: 15 residues. The ends were cut back, 1 base at V and 6 bases at J, with 13 bases in the middle. DNA of the CDR3: TGCGCCAGCAGCCAAGTGGTGGGTTTACGAAACATTCAGTACTTC. Its protein is CASSQVVGLRNIQYF.

The gene calls are TRBV20-1 and TRBJ2-1; 13 nucleotides align to TRBD2. The CDR3 is made up of 15 amino acids. V was pared by 5 bases and J by 8 bases, with 9 bases of the junction left unmatched. CDR1 and CDR2 from the germline V gene are DFQATT and SNEGSKA (reference sequence). The CDR3 here is CSAVTSGRPVDEQFF. The CDR3 DNA reads as TGCAGTGCTGTGACTAGCGGGAGGCCGGTGGATGAGCAGTTCTTC.

The rearrangement links TRBV4-3 to TRBJ2-3; D remains ambiguous. Trimming removed 3 bases at V and 2 bases at J, with 15 bases between. CDR1 LGHNA and CDR2 YSLEER come from the germline V gene. The CDR3 sequence is 16 residues long. The CDR3 spells CASSQAGPPLTDTQYF. The DNA of the CDR3 is TGCGCCAGCAGCCAGGCCGGGCCCCCGCTCACAGATACGCAGTATTTT.

The rearrangement joins TRBV24-1 to TRBJ2-1; D uncertain. The germline V gene has CDR1 KGHDR and CDR2 SFDVKD. The V and J ends lost 6 bases and 10 bases respectively, with 9 bases between them. This CDR3 contains 11 residues. The CDR3 DNA reads TGTGCCACCAGTTTTATGTCCGAGCAGTTCTTC. It is translated as CATSFMSEQFF.

The J gene is TRBJ2-2, the V gene TRBV27; 10 positions match TRBD2. The CDR3 totals 14 residues. Germline V gene sequence: CDR1 MNHEY, CDR2 SMNVEV (reference sequence). The V and J ends lost 8 bases and 6 bases, in that order; junction bases with no gene match: 6. CDR3 DNA: TGTGCCAGCGCAGCGGGGGGGCATGCCGGGGAGCTGTTTTTT. This encodes CASAAGGHAGELFF.

The gene calls are TRBV10-3 and TRBJ1-1; 8 bases fit TRBD1. The CDR3 is 12 residues long. J gave up 3 bases and V 8 bases, and 2 bases lay outside the gene matches. Germline values: CDR1 ENHRY, CDR2 SYGVKD. CDR3 bases: TGTGCCATCGGGGACAGGCACACTGAAGCTTTCTTT. Amino acids: CAIGDRHTEAFF.

The chain has TRBV2 and TRBJ2-1; TRBD1 agrees at 7 bases. From germline, CDR1 is SNHLY and CDR2 FYNNEI. J lost 6 bases, V lost 7 bases, and 9 bases had no gene match. CDR3 size: 14 residues. The CDR3 region is CASIRDSGGNEQFF. CDR3 sequence (DNA): TGTGCCAGCATTCGGGACAGTGGCGGCAATGAGCAGTTCTTC.

This clonotype turned up a few times. The rearrangement uses TRBV15 and TRBJ2-7; D is undetermined. The CDR3 is 13 residues long. Germline V gene sequence: CDR1 LNHNV, CDR2 YYDKDF (reference sequence). Deletions cut 0 bases from V and 2 bases from J, with 5 bases between. CDR3 sequence: CATSREAAYEQYF. The CDR3 DNA reads as TGTGCCACCAGCAGAGAGGCAGCCTACGAGCAGTACTTC.

This chain uses TRBV7-9 with TRBJ2-3; 11 bases are shared with TRBD2. Germline CDR1 is SEHNR and CDR2 is FQNEAQ (reference sequence). The CDR3 has 16 residues. J gave up 4 bases and V 4 bases, and 7 bases lay outside the gene matches. The CDR3 loop reads CASSSSTSGIADTQYF. CDR3 nucleotide sequence: TGTGCCAGCAGCTCCTCGACTAGCGGGATCGCAGATACGCAGTATTTT.

The CDR3 spells CASSYRGPNEQFF. CDR3 DNA: TGTGCCAGCTCATATAGGGGCCCCAATGAGCAGTTCTTC. The chain is built from TRBV18 and TRBJ2-1; maybe TRBD1 (5 bases). The CDR3 is 13 residues long. Germline V CDR1 and CDR2: KGHSH, LQKENI. Trimming removed 5 bases from V and 6 bases from J, with 11 bases in between.

Only a few counts were recorded for this clonotype. The chain joins TRBV28 to TRBJ2-1, with a possible D match to TRBD2 (6 bases). The CDR3 is 13 residues long. Trimming stripped 7 bases from V and 10 bases from J, with 17 bases between. Germline CDR1 and CDR2: MDHEN and SYDVKM. In nucleotides, the CDR3 is TGTGCCAGCAACCCCCCCTATAGCGGAGAGCAGTTCTTC. It translates to CASNPPYSGEQFF.

This clonotype was detected only a few times. V usage is TRBV7-9 and J usage is TRBJ2-7; 11 bases map to TRBD1. The V segment lost 5 bases and the J segment 6 bases; nucleotides outside the gene matches: 6. CDR3 length equals 14 residues. Germline CDR1 and CDR2: SEHNR and FQNEAQ (reference sequence). DNA for the CDR3: TGTGCCAGCAGCCCCAGGACAGGGGGCGCCGAGCAGTACTTC. Its protein is CASSPRTGGAEQYF. Full variable domain (remainder filled in from reference TRBV7-9 and TRBJ2-7): DTGVSQNPRHKITKRGQNVTFRCDPISEHNRLYWYRQTLGQGPEFLTYFQNEAQLEKSRLLSDRFSAERPKGSFSTLEIQRTEQGDSAMYLCASSPRTGGAEQYFGPGTRLTVT.

This clonotype appeared many times. The CDR3 DNA follows: TGTGCCAGCAGTCGACAGGGGCCGTACGAGCAGTACTTC. It encodes CASSRQGPYEQYF. This sequence joins TRBV5-6 and TRBJ2-7, with TRBD1 matching 8 bases. The CDR3 runs to 13 residues. Germline assignment: CDR1 SGHDT and CDR2 YYEEEE. The junction had 5 bases not matched to a gene; V was cut back by 5 bases and J by 4 bases. Complete variable domain (other parts from reference TRBV5-6 and TRBJ2-7): DAGVTQSPTHLIKTRGQQVTLRCSPKSGHDTVSWYQQALGQGPQFIFQYYEEEERQRGNFPDRFSGHQFPNYSSELNVNALLLGDSALYLCASSRQGPYEQYFGPGTRLTVT.

This CDR3 reads CASSYSAPLSTGELFF. In DNA, the CDR3 is TGTGCCAGCAGTTACTCGGCACCCCTGAGCACCGGGGAGCTGTTTTTT. This chain uses TRBV6-5 with TRBJ2-2; no clear D gene. The CDR3 consists of 16 residues. Germline CDR1 and CDR2: MNHEY and SVGAGI. The ends were cut back, 0 bases at V and 4 bases at J, with 12 bases in the middle.

This clonotype was found once. The gene calls are TRBV6-2 or TRBV6-3 and TRBJ2-7, with D possibly TRBD2 on 6 matching bases. The CDR3 spans 15 residues. V gave up 2 bases and J gave up 3 bases, with 14 bases separating them. Germline CDR1 reads MNHEY; CDR2 reads SVGEGT. CDR3 bases: TGTGCCAGCAGTTACGCGGGATTAGGGGACTACGAGCAGTACTTC. It codes for CASSYAGLGDYEQYF.